The clone carrying this T cell receptor (beta chain) appeared many times. Beta-chain TCR CDR3 regions were amplified from RNA transcripts. The workflow started with a first-round RT-PCR run with HTBI primers and then moved on to a second-round multiplex PCR. TCRdb fed the multiplex PCR reads into MiXCR, producing one record per CDR3 protein. The repertoire consists of hundreds of thousands of distinct CDR3 sequences, with about 40% occurring once and the leading ten covering around 3.3%. These data belong to a study of Graves' ophthalmopathy and Graves' hyperthyroidism. Diagnostic conclusions were grounded in clinical symptoms, serum thyroxine, TRAb, thyroid ultrasound and orbital computed tomography. V shed 5 bases and J shed 0 bases, with 7 bases lying between them. The CDR3 is made up of 12 amino acids. The V gene's germline CDR1 is DFQATT and CDR2 SNEGSKA (reference sequence).

Sequenced material: peripheral blood. This clonotype originated in an adult man with Graves' ophthalmopathy. The chain combines TRBV20-1 with TRBJ2-5; D unresolved. The CDR3, as DNA: TGCAGTGCTCCAGGAAACCAAGAGACCCAGTACTTC. This codes for CSAPGNQETQYF.